A single sample gave rise to the 24 T cell receptor beta chains below, sequenced in a study of CD8 T cells in Susac syndrome (dated by TCRdb to the late 2010s). Libraries were constructed by the immunoSEQ multiplex PCR assay. RNA was extracted using the RNeasy kit, and about 0.45 to 1 ug of the RNA was reverse transcribed with random hexamers. TCRdb redid the processing of the public reads, applying fastp at Q25 and MiXCR, and retained in-frame beta chains. One record per CDR3 amino acid sequence lists the most common genes and DNA. For this sample there are about 200,000 distinct CDR3 sequences; 90% to 95% appear just once. The ten largest account for around 0.093% of the sample. The source material was CD4+ T cells from PBMCs. All receptors come from a human donor in good health.

The chain couples TRBV12-3 or TRBV12-4 to TRBJ1-3, with 8 bases lining up with TRBD1. This CDR3 spans 16 amino acids. Unmatched junction bases numbered 10, after V lost 5 bases and J lost 4 bases. CDR3 protein: CASSLHRTGLGNTIYF. The DNA for the CDR3 is TGTGCCAGCAGTCTACACCGGACAGGGCTCGGAAACACCATATATTTT.

This clonotype was counted a single time. This chain joins TRBV12-3 or TRBV12-4 and TRBJ2-5; the D gene is possibly TRBD1 (5 bases). Trimming removed 10 bases at V and 5 bases at J, with 14 bases between. The CDR3 consists of 12 residues. CDR3 coding DNA: TGTGCCACCCAAGGGGTAGGGGAGACCCAGTACTTC. It translates to CATQGVGETQYF.

V usage is TRBV7-9 and J usage is TRBJ1-1, with 10 bases lining up with TRBD1. The CDR3 totals 16 residues. Trimming at V came to 5 bases and at J to 0 bases, leaving 6 bases not matched to a gene. CDR1 SEHNR and CDR2 FQNEAQ come from the germline V gene (reference sequence). The CDR3 reads CASSPPGQGLNTEAFF. The CDR3 DNA is TGTGCCAGCAGCCCCCCGGGACAGGGGTTGAACACTGAAGCTTTCTTT.

This chain links TRBV5-1 with TRBJ2-3; 10 bases align to TRBD2. CDR3 length: 17 amino acids. Unmatched junction bases numbered 17, after V lost 4 bases and J lost 9 bases. The germline V gene has CDR1 SGHRS and CDR2 YFSETQ. This CDR3 reads CASSPQLAGTSGGTQYF. In nucleotides, the CDR3 is TGCGCCAGCAGCCCCCAACTAGCGGGGACATCAGGGGGAACGCAGTATTTT.

This chain connects TRBV20-1 to TRBJ1-1, with D tentatively TRBD1 (5 bases). In germline, CDR1 is DFQATT, CDR2 SNEGSKA (reference sequence). V dropped 4 bases and J dropped 4 bases, with 10 bases sitting between them. The length of the CDR3 is 12 residues. DNA for the CDR3: TGCAGTGCTACGGTGCAGGGCACTGAAGCTTTCTTT. Translation gives CSATVQGTEAFF.

CDR3 sequence: CASSQEIVYEQYF. Written as DNA, the CDR3 is TGTGCCAGCAGCCAAGAGATCGTTTACGAGCAGTACTTC. V gene TRBV3-1 combines with J gene TRBJ2-7; no clear D. V was pared by 0 bases and J by 4 bases, with 7 bases between. The CDR3 consists of 13 residues. Germline V gene sequence: CDR1 LGHDT, CDR2 YNNKEL (reference sequence).

The chain recombines TRBV15 with TRBJ2-6, with D uncertain. From germline, CDR1 is LNHNV and CDR2 YYDKDF (reference sequence). The CDR3 consists of 16 residues. The V and J ends lost 1 base and 2 bases respectively, with 9 bases between them. The CDR3 DNA is TGTGCCACCAGCAGAGGGCAAGGCGCTGGGGCCAACGTCCTGACTTTC. Encoded protein: CATSRGQGAGANVLTF.

This rearrangement joins TRBV30 to TRBJ1-4; D remains ambiguous. Germline CDR1 and CDR2: GTSNPN and SVGIG (reference sequence). The V end lost 2 bases, the J end lost 15 bases, and 22 bases lay between the germline ends. The CDR3 sequence is 14 residues long. The CDR3, as DNA: TGTGCCTGGAGTCATAGAGCAATCGAAAAACTCTTGTTTTTT. Protein: CAWSHRAIEKLLFF.

J is TRBJ2-3 and V is TRBV9; possible D gene TRBD1, 6 bases. The CDR3 consists of 13 residues. CDR1 is SGDLS, CDR2 YYNGEE, per germline. V was clipped by 3 bases and J by 9 bases, with 14 bases between them. CDR3 sequence reads: CASSASGTQTQYF. For the CDR3, the DNA is TGTGCCAGCAGCGCCTCCGGGACACAGACGCAGTATTTT.

V gene TRBV14 combines with J gene TRBJ1-6; TRBD1 matches 8 bases. CDR1 and CDR2 from the germline V gene are SGHDN and FVKESK. The CDR3 extends over 13 amino acids. With 3 bases clipped from V and 12 bases from J, the junction kept 4 bases outside the gene matches. The CDR3, as DNA: TGTGCCAGCAGCCAGGCCGACAGGGGACCCCTCCACTTT. Translated: CASSQADRGPLHF.

The CDR3 DNA follows: TGTGCCAGCAGCGTTCTCGGGCTAGCGGAGACCCAGTACTTC. This gives the protein CASSVLGLAETQYF. The chain uses TRBV9 and TRBJ2-5, with D maybe TRBD2 (6 bases). Germline-derived CDR1 and CDR2 are SGDLS and YYNGEE. CDR3 size: 14 residues. Between the trimmed V and J ends, which lost 2 bases and 5 bases, there was a span of 13 bases.

This clonotype was recorded only once. V gene TRBV29-1 combines with J gene TRBJ1-1, with 7 bases identical to TRBD1. The V gene end was trimmed by 4 bases and the J gene end by 1 base; junction bases not matched to a gene: 0. The germline V gene has CDR1 SQVTM and CDR2 ANQGSEA. This CDR3 spans 12 amino acids. As DNA, the CDR3 is TGCAGCGTTGGGGACAGGAACACTGAAGCTTTCTTT. Its translation: CSVGDRNTEAFF.

The chain joins TRBV20-1 to TRBJ2-7, with 7 nucleotides matching TRBD1. The V segment lost 3 bases and the J segment 0 bases; nucleotides outside the gene matches: 2. Germline V gives CDR1 DFQATT, CDR2 SNEGSKA (reference sequence). This CDR3 has 13 residues. CDR3 nucleotide sequence: TGCAGTGCTAGGACAGGGAGCTCCTACGAGCAGTACTTC. Translating it yields CSARTGSSYEQYF.

The rearrangement links TRBV25-1 to TRBJ2-1; TRBD2 is a possible D gene (5 bases). The CDR3 is 16 amino acids. Looked up from germline, CDR1 is MGHDK and CDR2 is SYGVNS. Trimming left V 6 bases short and J 5 bases short, with 20 bases between. The CDR3, as DNA: TGTGCCAGCAGCCCGGGTACGGGGAAACTCGACAATGAGCAGTTCTTC. This encodes CASSPGTGKLDNEQFF. The variable domain in full, with the rest retrieved from reference TRBV25-1 and TRBJ2-1, is EADIYQTPRYLVIGTGKKITLECSQTMGHDKMYWYQQDPGMELHLIHYSYGVNSTEKGDLSSESTVSRIRTEHFPLTLESARPSHTSQYLCASSPGTGKLDNEQFFGPGTRLTVL.

The rearrangement uses TRBV29-1 and TRBJ1-2, with D maybe TRBD1 (6 bases). This CDR3 has 11 residues. V was shortened by 7 bases and J by 8 bases, with 14 bases between the two germline ends. Germline V lookup: CDR1 SQVTM, CDR2 ANQGSEA. CDR3 amino acids: CSAVMGAGYTF. As DNA, the CDR3 is TGCAGCGCCGTTATGGGGGCCGGCTACACCTTC.

This clonotype was observed a few times. The chain employs TRBV20-1 and TRBJ1-2, with 10 nucleotides matching TRBD1. The J segment lost 5 bases and the V segment lost 6 bases, leaving 6 bases of the junction unmatched. Germline lookup yields CDR1 DFQATT and CDR2 SNEGSKA (reference sequence). CDR3 size: 13 residues. In DNA form, the CDR3 reads TGCAGTGCCCGGGACAGGGGCGGTTATGGCTACACCTTC. As protein: CSARDRGGYGYTF.

The chain links TRBV14 to TRBJ2-1, with a possible D match to TRBD2 (5 bases). The CDR3 runs 18 residues. Trimming removed 0 bases from V and 0 bases from J, with 15 bases in between. Germline-derived CDR1 and CDR2 are SGHDN and FVKESK. The CDR3 sequence: CASSQDEGPSSSYNEQFF. In DNA form, the CDR3 reads TGTGCCAGCAGCCAAGATGAGGGTCCGTCAAGCTCCTACAATGAGCAGTTCTTC.

The genes are TRBV7-9 and TRBJ2-5; TRBD2 matches at 10 bases. With 4 bases clipped from V and 5 bases from J, the junction kept 7 bases outside the gene matches. Germline assignment: CDR1 SEHNR and CDR2 FQNEAQ (reference sequence). The CDR3 spans 15 residues. CDR3 in amino acids: CASSSQRGGFETQYF. DNA for the CDR3: TGTGCCAGCAGCTCCCAGCGGGGGGGCTTCGAGACCCAGTACTTC.

The V and J genes are TRBV6-5 and TRBJ2-2, with D perhaps TRBD2 (6 bases). Trimming removed 1 base from V and 6 bases from J, with 12 bases in between. The CDR3 has 15 amino acids. In germline, CDR1 is MNHEY, CDR2 SVGAGI. The CDR3 coding sequence is TGTGCCAGCAGTTACTATGTGACGGGGGCCGGGGAGCTGTTTTTT. This gives the protein CASSYYVTGAGELFF.

The chain couples TRBV15 to TRBJ2-3; 7 bases are shared with TRBD2. After removal of 5 bases from V and 3 bases from J, the junction contained 5 bases not matched to a gene. The germline V gene encodes CDR1 LNHNV and CDR2 YYDKDF (reference sequence). The CDR3 consists of 14 residues. The chain's CDR3 is CATSRMRGTDTQYF. CDR3 bases: TGTGCCACCAGCCGGATGCGGGGGACAGATACGCAGTATTTT.

The gene calls are TRBV4-1 and TRBJ2-7; maybe TRBD2 (6 bases). The CDR3 has 13 amino acids. Germline V lookup: CDR1 MGHRA, CDR2 YSYEKL. The V end lost 3 bases, the J end lost 4 bases, and 10 bases lay between the germline ends. Written as DNA, the CDR3 is TGCGCCAGCAGCCAGTCCGGGGGATACGAGCAGTACTTC. This gives the protein CASSQSGGYEQYF.

The chain employs TRBV4-3 and TRBJ1-5; the D gene is possibly TRBD1 (5 bases). With 4 bases removed from V and 6 bases from J, the gap between germline ends came to 10 bases. The CDR3 is made up of 13 amino acids. Germline CDR1 LGHNA, CDR2 YSLEER. DNA of the CDR3: TGCGCCAGCAGCCCCCAGCAGGGTCAGCCCCAGCATTTT. Residues: CASSPQQGQPQHF.

The V and J genes are TRBV6-5 and TRBJ2-5; D unresolved. The CDR3 consists of 14 residues. In germline, CDR1 is MNHEY, CDR2 SVGAGI. Between the trimmed V and J ends, which lost 0 bases and 3 bases, there was a span of 8 bases. The CDR3 sequence is CASSYSSAKETQYF. DNA for the CDR3: TGTGCCAGCAGTTACTCGTCGGCGAAAGAGACCCAGTACTTC.

V gene TRBV12-3 or TRBV12-4 combines with J gene TRBJ2-2, with 7 bases fitting TRBD1. CDR3 size: 15 residues. V lost 2 bases, J lost 4 bases, and 4 bases stayed unmatched. The CDR3 loop reads CASSLRQGGTGELFF. In nucleotides, the CDR3 is TGTGCCAGCAGTTTACGACAGGGTGGCACCGGGGAGCTGTTTTTT.